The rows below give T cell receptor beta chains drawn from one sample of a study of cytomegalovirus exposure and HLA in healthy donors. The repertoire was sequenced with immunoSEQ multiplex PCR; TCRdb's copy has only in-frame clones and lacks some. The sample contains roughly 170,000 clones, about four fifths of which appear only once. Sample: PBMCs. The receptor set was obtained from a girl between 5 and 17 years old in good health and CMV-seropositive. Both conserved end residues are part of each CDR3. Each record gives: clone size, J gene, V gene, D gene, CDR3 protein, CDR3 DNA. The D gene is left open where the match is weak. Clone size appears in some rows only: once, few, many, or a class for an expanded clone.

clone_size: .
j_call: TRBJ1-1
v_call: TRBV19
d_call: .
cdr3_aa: CASSAPGEGLTEAFF
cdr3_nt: TGTGCCAGTAGTGCCCCTGGTGAGGGATTAACTGAAGCTTTCTTT

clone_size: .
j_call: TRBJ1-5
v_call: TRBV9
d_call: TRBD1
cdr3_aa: CASSVGTGAYNQPQHF
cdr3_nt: TGTGCCAGCAGCGTAGGGACAGGTGCTTACAATCAGCCCCAGCATTTT

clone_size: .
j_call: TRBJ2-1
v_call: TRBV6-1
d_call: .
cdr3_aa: CASSGRQGRAYNEQFF
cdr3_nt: TGTGCCAGCAGTGGGAGACAGGGGAGGGCCTACAATGAGCAGTTCTTC

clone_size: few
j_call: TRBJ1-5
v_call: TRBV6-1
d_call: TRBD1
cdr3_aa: CASRPRDRGIEPQHF
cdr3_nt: TGTGCCAGCAGGCCCCGGGACAGGGGAATAGAGCCCCAGCATTTT

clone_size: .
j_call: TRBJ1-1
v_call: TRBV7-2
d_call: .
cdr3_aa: CASSFLKTLRNTEAFF
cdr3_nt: TGTGCCAGCAGCTTCTTAAAGACACTCAGGAACACTGAAGCTTTCTTT

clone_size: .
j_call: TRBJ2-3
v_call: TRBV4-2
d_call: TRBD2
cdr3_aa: CASSQDVWASGGGSTDTQYF
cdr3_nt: TGTGCCAGCAGCCAAGATGTATGGGCTAGCGGGGGGGGTAGCACAGATACGCAGTATTTT

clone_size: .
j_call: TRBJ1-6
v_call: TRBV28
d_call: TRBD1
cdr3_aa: CASSLEGGRSSYNSPLHF
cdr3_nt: TGTGCCAGCAGCTTAGAAGGGGGCCGAAGCTCCTATAATTCACCCCTCCACTTT

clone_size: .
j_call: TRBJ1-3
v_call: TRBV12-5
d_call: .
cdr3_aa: CASGLVTPSSGNTIYF
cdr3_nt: TGTGCTAGTGGTTTGGTAACGCCCAGCTCTGGAAACACCATATATTTT

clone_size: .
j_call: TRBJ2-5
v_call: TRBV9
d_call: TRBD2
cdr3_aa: CASSVAGSGGARETQYF
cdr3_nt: TGTGCCAGCAGCGTTGCGGGTAGCGGGGGGGCGCGAGAGACCCAGTACTTC

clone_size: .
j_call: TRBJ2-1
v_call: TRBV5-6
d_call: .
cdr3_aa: CASSLRGIYNEQFF
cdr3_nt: TGTGCCAGCAGCTTGAGGGGGATTTACAATGAGCAGTTCTTC

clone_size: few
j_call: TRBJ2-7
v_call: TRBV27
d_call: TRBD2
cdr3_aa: CASNSLAGSYEQYF
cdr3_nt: TGTGCCAGCAATAGCCTAGCGGGGTCCTACGAGCAGTACTTC

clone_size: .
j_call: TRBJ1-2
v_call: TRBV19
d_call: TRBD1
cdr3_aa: CASSTPDRGNYGYTF
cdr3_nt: TGTGCCAGTAGTACCCCGGACAGGGGGAACTATGGCTACACCTTC

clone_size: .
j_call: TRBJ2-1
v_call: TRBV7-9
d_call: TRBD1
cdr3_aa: CASRPYTGGSDEQFF
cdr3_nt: TGTGCCAGCAGACCCTACACAGGGGGCTCTGATGAGCAGTTCTTC

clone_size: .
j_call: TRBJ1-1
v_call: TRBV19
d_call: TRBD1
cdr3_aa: CASSFGGDRMNTEAFF
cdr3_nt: TGTGCCAGTAGTTTCGGGGGGGACAGAATGAACACTGAAGCTTTCTTT

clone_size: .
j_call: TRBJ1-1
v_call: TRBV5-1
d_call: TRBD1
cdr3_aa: CASSPGGIKNTEAFF
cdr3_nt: TGCGCCAGCAGCCCAGGGGGAATTAAGAACACTGAAGCTTTCTTT

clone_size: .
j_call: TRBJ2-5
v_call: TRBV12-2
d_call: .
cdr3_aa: CASRIAGTSAYGETQYF
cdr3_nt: TGTGCAAGTCGCATAGCAGGGACTAGCGCTTACGGGGAGACCCAGTACTTC

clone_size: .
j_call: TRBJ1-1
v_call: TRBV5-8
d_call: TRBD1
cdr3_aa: CASSLVGGTVLNTEAFF
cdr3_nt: TGTGCCAGCAGCTTGGTTGGGGGGACAGTTTTGAACACTGAAGCTTTCTTT

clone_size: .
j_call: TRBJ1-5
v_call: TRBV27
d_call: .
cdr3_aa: CASSVADNQPQHF
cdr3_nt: TGTGCCAGCAGTGTGGCCGACAATCAGCCCCAGCATTTT

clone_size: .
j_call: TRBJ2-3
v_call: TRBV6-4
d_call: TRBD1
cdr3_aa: CASSYSIGTGVTDTQYF
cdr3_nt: TGTGCCAGCAGTTACTCTATCGGGACAGGGGTGACAGATACGCAGTATTTT

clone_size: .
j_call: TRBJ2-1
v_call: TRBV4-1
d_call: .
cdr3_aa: CASSQDKRDEQFF
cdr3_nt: TGCGCCAGCAGCCAAGATAAAAGAGATGAGCAGTTCTTC

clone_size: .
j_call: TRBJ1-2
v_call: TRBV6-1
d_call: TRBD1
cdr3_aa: CASRTGTYGYTF
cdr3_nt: TGTGCCAGCAGGACAGGGACCTATGGCTACACCTTC

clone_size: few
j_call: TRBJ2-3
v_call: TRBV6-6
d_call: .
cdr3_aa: CATQSPGTDTQYF
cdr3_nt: TGTGCCACCCAATCCCCGGGTACAGATACGCAGTATTTT

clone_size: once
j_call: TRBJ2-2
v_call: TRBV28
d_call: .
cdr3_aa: CASSLGGINTGELFF
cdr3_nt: TGTGCCAGCAGTTTAGGCGGTATCAACACCGGGGAGCTGTTTTTT

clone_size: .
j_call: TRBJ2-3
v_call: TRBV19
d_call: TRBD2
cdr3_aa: CASSQRGGRADTQYF
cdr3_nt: TGTGCCAGTAGTCAACGGGGGGGCCGAGCAGATACGCAGTATTTT

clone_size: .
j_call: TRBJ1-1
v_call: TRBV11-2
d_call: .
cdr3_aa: CASSPDSLNTEAFF
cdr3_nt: TGTGCCAGCAGCCCCGACAGCCTTAACACTGAAGCTTTCTTT

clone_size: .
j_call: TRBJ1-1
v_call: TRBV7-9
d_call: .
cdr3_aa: CASSYSMGDEAFF
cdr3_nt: TGTGCCAGCAGCTATTCGATGGGCGATGAAGCTTTCTTT

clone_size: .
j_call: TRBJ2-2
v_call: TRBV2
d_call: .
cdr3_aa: CASSDLGQATGELFF
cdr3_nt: TGTGCCAGCAGTGATTTGGGGCAGGCCACCGGGGAGCTGTTTTTT

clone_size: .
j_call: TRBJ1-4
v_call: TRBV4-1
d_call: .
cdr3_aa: CASSQEETATNEKLFF
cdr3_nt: TGCGCCAGCAGCCAAGAGGAGACAGCAACTAATGAAAAACTGTTTTTT

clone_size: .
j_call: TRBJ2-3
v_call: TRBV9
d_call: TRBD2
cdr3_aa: CASSAAGVAGTALDTQYF
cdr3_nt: TGTGCCAGCAGCGCAGCAGGGGTAGCGGGGACCGCCCTAGATACGCAGTATTTT

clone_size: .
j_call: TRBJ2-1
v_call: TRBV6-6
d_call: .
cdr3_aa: CASSWQLTNPQFF
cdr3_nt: TGTGCCAGCAGTTGGCAGTTGACTAATCCTCAGTTCTTC

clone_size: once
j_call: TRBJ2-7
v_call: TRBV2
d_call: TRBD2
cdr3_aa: CASSPGRDLSYEQYF
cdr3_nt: TGTGCCAGCAGTCCCGGGAGGGACCTCTCCTACGAGCAGTACTTC

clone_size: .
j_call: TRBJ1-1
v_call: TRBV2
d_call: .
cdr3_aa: CARGGEHMNTEAFF
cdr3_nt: TGTGCCAGAGGAGGGGAGCACATGAACACTGAAGCTTTCTTT

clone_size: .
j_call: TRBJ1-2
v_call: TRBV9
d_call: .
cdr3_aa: CASSGSILGVGGYTF
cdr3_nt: TGTGCCAGCAGCGGCTCAATCCTCGGGGTGGGTGGCTACACCTTC

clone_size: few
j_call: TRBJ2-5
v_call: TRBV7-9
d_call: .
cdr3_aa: CASSLGSVQETQYF
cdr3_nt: TGTGCCAGCAGCTTAGGTAGCGTTCAAGAGACCCAGTACTTC

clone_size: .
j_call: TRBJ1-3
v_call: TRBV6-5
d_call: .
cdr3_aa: CASSYRTDGNTIYF
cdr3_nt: TGTGCCAGCAGTTACCGGACAGACGGAAACACCATATATTTT

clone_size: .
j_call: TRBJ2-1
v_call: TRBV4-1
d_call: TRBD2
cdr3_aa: CASSPGLGWDNEQFF
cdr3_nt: TGCGCCAGCAGCCCGGGACTAGGATGGGACAATGAGCAGTTCTTC

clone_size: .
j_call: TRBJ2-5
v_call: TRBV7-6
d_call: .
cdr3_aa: CASSSGPRETQYF
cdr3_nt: TGTGCCAGCAGCTCAGGTCCCAGGGAGACCCAGTACTTC

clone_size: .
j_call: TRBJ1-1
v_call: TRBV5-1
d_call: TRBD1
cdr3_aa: CASSLATGRNTEAFF
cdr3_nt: TGCGCCAGCAGCTTGGCGACAGGGCGCAACACTGAAGCTTTCTTT

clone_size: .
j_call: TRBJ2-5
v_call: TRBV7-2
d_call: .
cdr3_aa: CASSLSGGGPRVWEETQYF
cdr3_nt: TGTGCCAGCAGCTTATCTGGGGGGGGGCCTCGAGTTTGGGAAGAGACCCAGTACTTC

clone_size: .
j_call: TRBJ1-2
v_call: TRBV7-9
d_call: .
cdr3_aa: CSSSLAGGYTF
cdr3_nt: TGTTCCAGCAGCTTAGCCGGTGGCTACACCTTC

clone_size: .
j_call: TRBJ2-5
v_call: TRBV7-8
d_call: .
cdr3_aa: CASSLGAGQETQYF
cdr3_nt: TGTGCCAGCAGCTTAGGGGCAGGACAAGAGACCCAGTACTTC

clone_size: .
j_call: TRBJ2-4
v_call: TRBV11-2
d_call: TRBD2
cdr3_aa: CASSFPGGSSKNIQYF
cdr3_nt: TGTGCCAGCAGCTTTCCGGGGGGGTCGTCCAAAAACATTCAGTACTTC

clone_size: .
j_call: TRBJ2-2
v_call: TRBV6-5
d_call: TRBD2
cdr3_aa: CASSYAGGGALGELFF
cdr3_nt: TGTGCCAGCAGTTACGCGGGCGGGGGGGCTCTCGGGGAGCTGTTTTTT

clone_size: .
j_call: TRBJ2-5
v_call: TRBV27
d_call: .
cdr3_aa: CASSLYPGSEEQYF
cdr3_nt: TGTGCCAGCAGTTTATATCCGGGATCGGAGGAGCAGTACTTC

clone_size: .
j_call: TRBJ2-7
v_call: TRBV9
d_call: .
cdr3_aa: CASSPPSYEQYF
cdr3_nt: TGTGCCAGCAGCCCCCCGAGTTACGAGCAGTACTTC

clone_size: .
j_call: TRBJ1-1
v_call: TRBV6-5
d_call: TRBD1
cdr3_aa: CASSYSSGTGNTEAFF
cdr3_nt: TGTGCCAGCAGTTACTCATCCGGGACAGGGAACACTGAAGCTTTCTTT

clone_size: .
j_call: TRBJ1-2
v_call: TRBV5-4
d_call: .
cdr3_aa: CASSLERTGRNGYTF
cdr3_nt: TGTGCCAGCAGCTTGGAAAGAACCGGGAGGAATGGCTACACCTTC

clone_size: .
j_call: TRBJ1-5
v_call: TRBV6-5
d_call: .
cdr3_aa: CASSPRGLNQPQHF
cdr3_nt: TGTGCCAGCAGTCCCCGGGGACTCAATCAGCCCCAGCATTTT

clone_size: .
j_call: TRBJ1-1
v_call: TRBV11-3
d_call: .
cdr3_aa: CASGPISEAFF
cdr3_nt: TGTGCCAGCGGGCCAATTTCTGAAGCTTTCTTT

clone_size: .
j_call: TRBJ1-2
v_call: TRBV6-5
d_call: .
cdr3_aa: CASSGWAGRGDGYTF
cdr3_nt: TGTGCCAGCAGTGGTTGGGCAGGGAGGGGTGATGGCTACACCTTC

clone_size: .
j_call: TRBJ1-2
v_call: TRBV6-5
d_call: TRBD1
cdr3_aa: CASISYSDRDGGYTF
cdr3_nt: TGTGCCAGCATCAGTTACTCTGACAGGGACGGAGGCTACACCTTC